These 4 T cell receptor beta chains originate from one sample sequenced in a study of cytomegalovirus exposure and HLA in healthy donors. PCR primers comprised 60 Vbeta and 13 Jbeta primers. Generated by immunoSEQ multiplex PCR, the TCRdb table keeps only in-frame clones and is missing some. The sample lists more than 150,000 clones; about 80% were seen once. The sample comprised PBMCs. All receptors derive from a woman aged 25 to 39 in good health and CMV-seronegative.

The rearrangement uses TRBV19 and TRBJ2-7; 14 nucleotides agree with TRBD2. The germline V gene encodes CDR1 LNHDA and CDR2 SQIVND (reference sequence). The junction had 6 bases not matched to a gene; V was cut back by 5 bases and J by 3 bases. The CDR3 spans 16 residues. In DNA, the CDR3 is TGTGCCAGTAGTGGGACTAGCGGGGGCCCCTACTACGAGCAGTACTTC. It is translated as CASSGTSGGPYYEQYF.

The CDR3 sequence: CASSRTGTEAFF. Written as DNA, the CDR3 is TGTGCCAGCAGCCGAACAGGGACTGAAGCTTTCTTT. The chain has TRBV7-2 and TRBJ1-1; D might be TRBD1 (6 bases). This CDR3 is 12 amino acids long. CDR1 is SGHTA, CDR2 FQGNSA, per germline. The V and J ends lost 5 bases and 5 bases respectively, with 9 bases between them.

The chain recombines TRBV30 with TRBJ1-5, with TRBD1 identical over 8 bases. The CDR3 loop spans 15 amino acids. Germline V gene sequence: CDR1 GTSNPN, CDR2 SVGIG (reference sequence). V dropped 0 bases and J dropped 7; count of bases not matched to a gene: 8. The CDR3 DNA follows: TGTGCCTGGAGTGTGGGGAGACAGGGGAAACAGCCCCAGCATTTT. Amino acids: CAWSVGRQGKQPQHF. The variable domain in full, with the rest retrieved from reference TRBV30 and TRBJ1-5, is SQTIHQWPATLVQPVGSPLSLECTVEGTSNPNLYWYRQAAGRGLQLLFYSVGIGQISSEVPQNLSASRPQDRQFILSSKKLLLSDSGFYLCAWSVGRQGKQPQHFGDGTRLSIL.

CDR3 bases: TGTGCCAGCAGTAGAGGGACAGGCGGCACTGAAGCTTTCTTT. This sequence encodes CASSRGTGGTEAFF. The chain recombines TRBV2 with TRBJ1-1; 8 bases are a match to TRBD1. V trimming: 5 bases; J trimming: 4 bases; junction bases outside the gene matches: 6. The CDR3 length is 14 residues. Looked up from germline, CDR1 is SNHLY and CDR2 is FYNNEI.